This T cell receptor (beta chain) was observed in a study of CD8 T cells in ankylosing spondylitis. General study points: Disease-linked clones reportedly showed significant enrichment in matched ankylosing spondylitis synovial fluid. With a CD8+ phenotype, disease-linked clones were relatively rare in peripheral blood. What appeared characteristic of ankylosing spondylitis blood was a TCR beta motif of 7 or 8 highly homologous variants.

TCRdb analysed the 5' RACE reads with MiXCR anew, one entry per CDR3 protein. The sample records approximately 400,000 distinct CDR3 sequences, approximately 17% being singletons. This CDR3 contains 18 residues. Germline CDR1 MNHEY, CDR2 SVGAGI. V was clipped by 2 bases and J by 0 bases; unmatched bases: 7. This clonotype has just a few counts. What it recognizes is unknown. This sequence originates from a male donor with ankylosing spondylitis. V gene TRBV6-5 combines with J gene TRBJ2-3; TRBD2 agrees at 11 bases. Material: blood, either unsorted or a sorted T cell fraction (not recorded which). DNA of the CDR3: TGTGCCAGCAGTTACGGGACTAGCGGCCGGTCTAGCACAGATACGCAGTATTTT. Translation gives CASSYGTSGRSSTDTQYF.